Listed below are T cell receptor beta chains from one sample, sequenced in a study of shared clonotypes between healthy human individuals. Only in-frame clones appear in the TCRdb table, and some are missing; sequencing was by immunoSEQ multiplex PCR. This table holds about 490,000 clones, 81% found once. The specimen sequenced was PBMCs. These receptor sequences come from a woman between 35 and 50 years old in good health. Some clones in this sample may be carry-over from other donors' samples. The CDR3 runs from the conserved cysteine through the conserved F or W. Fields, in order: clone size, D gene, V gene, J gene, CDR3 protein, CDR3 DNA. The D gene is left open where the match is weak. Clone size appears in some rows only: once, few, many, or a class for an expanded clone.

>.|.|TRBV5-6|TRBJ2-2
CASSILSGELFF
TGTGCCAGCAGCATCCTTTCCGGAGAGCTGTTTTTT
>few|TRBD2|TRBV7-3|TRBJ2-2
CASSLLAGETGELFF
TGTGCCAGCAGCTTACTCGCGGGAGAGACCGGGGAGCTGTTTTTT
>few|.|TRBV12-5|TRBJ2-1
CASGLTGYNGEQFF
TGTGCTAGTGGTCTGACAGGCTATAACGGGGAGCAGTTCTTC
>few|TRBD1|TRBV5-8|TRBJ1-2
CASSVQGANYGYTF
TGTGCCAGCAGCGTACAGGGGGCTAACTATGGCTACACCTTC
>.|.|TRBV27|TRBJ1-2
CASSLGRHYGYTF
TGTGCCAGCAGTTTGGGCAGGCACTATGGCTACACCTTC
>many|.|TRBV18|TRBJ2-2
CASSPNPGGELFF
TGTGCCAGCTCACCCAACCCAGGCGGGGAGCTGTTTTTT
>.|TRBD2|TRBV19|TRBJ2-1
CASSWTSGRAIGEQFF
TGTGCCAGTAGTTGGACTAGCGGGAGGGCCATAGGTGAGCAGTTCTTC
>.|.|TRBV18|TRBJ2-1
CASSPDPSSYNEQFF
TGTGCCAGCTCACCTGACCCTAGCTCCTACAATGAGCAGTTCTTC
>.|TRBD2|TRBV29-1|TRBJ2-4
CSVETSGSGLGNIQYF
TGCAGCGTAGAGACTAGCGGGAGCGGGCTTGGAAACATTCAGTACTTC
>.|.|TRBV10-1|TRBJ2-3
CASSPPGPRASKEGTDTQYF
TGCGCCAGCAGCCCCCCCGGGCCCAGGGCGTCGAAAGAAGGCACAGATACGCAGTATTTT
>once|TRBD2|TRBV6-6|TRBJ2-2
CASKAGLVNTGELFF
TGTGCCAGCAAAGCGGGACTCGTGAACACCGGGGAGCTGTTTTTT
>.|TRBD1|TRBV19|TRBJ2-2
CASSFGTGLSTGELFF
TGTGCCAGTAGTTTCGGGACAGGTTTAAGTACCGGGGAGCTGTTTTTT
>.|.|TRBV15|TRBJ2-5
CATSSAARNQETQYF
TGTGCCACCAGCAGCGCTGCGAGGAACCAAGAGACCCAGTACTTC
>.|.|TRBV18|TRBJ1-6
CASSPLDRGSPLHF
TGTGCCAGCTCACCGTTGGATCGGGGTTCACCCCTCCACTTT
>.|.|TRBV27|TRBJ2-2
CASSLGGKTGELFF
TGTGCCAGCAGTTTAGGCGGGAAAACCGGGGAGCTGTTTTTT
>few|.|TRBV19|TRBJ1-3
CASSPPGRSSGNTIYF
TGTGCCAGTAGTCCCCCGGGACGGAGCTCTGGAAACACCATATATTTT
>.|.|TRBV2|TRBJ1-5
CASSVGGNQPQHF
TGTGCCAGCAGTGTGGGGGGCAATCAGCCCCAGCATTTT
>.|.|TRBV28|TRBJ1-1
CASSFLDWNTEAFF
TGTGCCAGCAGTTTTCTGGATTGGAACACTGAAGCTTTCTTT
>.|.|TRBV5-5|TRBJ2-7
CASSLGVYEQYF
TGTGCCAGCAGCTTGGGGGTGTACGAGCAGTACTTC
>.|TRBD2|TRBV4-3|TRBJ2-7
CASSQDLTSGAYEQYF
TGCGCCAGCAGCCAAGATTTAACTAGCGGGGCCTACGAGCAGTACTTC
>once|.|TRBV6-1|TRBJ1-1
CASSQMGAEAFF
TGTGCCAGCAGTCAAATGGGGGCTGAAGCTTTCTTT
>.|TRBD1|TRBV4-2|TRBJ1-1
CAGSLWTGIADTEAFF
TGTGCCGGCAGCCTGTGGACAGGGATTGCGGACACTGAAGCTTTCTTT
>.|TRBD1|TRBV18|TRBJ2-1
CASSERDRADNEQFF
TGTGCCAGCTCAGAACGCGACAGGGCGGACAATGAGCAGTTCTTC
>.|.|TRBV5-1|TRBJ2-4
CASSTTVQNIQYF
TGCGCCAGCAGCACGACAGTTCAAAACATTCAGTACTTC
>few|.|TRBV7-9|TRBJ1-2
CASSTVPMGYGYTF
TGTGCCAGCAGCACAGTACCAATGGGGTATGGCTACACCTTC
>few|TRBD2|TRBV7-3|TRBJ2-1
CASSDSTSGYNEQFF
TGTGCCAGCTCCGACTCGACTAGCGGATACAATGAGCAGTTCTTC
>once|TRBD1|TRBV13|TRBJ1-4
CASSHGTGWEKLFF
TGTGCCAGCAGCCACGGGACAGGGTGGGAAAAACTGTTTTTT
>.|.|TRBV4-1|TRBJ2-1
CASSQLGSLLGNEQFF
TGCGCCAGCAGCCAACTGGGTAGTTTGCTAGGGAATGAGCAGTTCTTC
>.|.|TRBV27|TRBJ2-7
CASSLKGRYEQYF
TGTGCCAGCAGTTTAAAGGGTCGGTACGAGCAGTACTTC
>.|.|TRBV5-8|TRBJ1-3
CASSSRLSGNTIYF
TGTGCCAGCAGCTCCCGCCTCTCTGGAAACACCATATATTTT
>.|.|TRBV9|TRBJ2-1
CASSVSGGNSYNEQFF
TGTGCCAGCAGCGTATCTGGCGGGAACTCCTACAATGAGCAGTTCTTC
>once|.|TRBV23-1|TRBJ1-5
CASSHMANQPQHF
TGCGCCAGCAGTCATATGGCCAATCAGCCCCAGCATTTT
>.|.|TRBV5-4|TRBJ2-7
CASSPWWGDLIPYEQYF
TGTGCCAGCAGTCCCTGGTGGGGGGACTTGATCCCCTACGAGCAGTACTTC
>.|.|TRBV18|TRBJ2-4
CASSPGIGSGTRLRKYF
TGTGCCAGCTCACCCGGAATTGGTTCTGGGACCCGACTAAGGAAGTACTTC
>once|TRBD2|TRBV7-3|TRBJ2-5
CASSSPGLAGRETQYF
TGTGCCAGCAGCTCCCCGGGACTAGCGGGAAGAGAGACCCAGTACTTC
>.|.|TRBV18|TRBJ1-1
CASSPFEAGYGAFF
TGTGCCAGCTCACCATTTGAGGCAGGGTATGGAGCTTTCTTT
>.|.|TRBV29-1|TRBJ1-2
CSVVFSGANYGYTF
TGCAGCGTTGTATTCTCGGGGGCAAACTATGGCTACACCTTC